A selection of T cell receptor beta chains follows, all from one sample in a study of human T cells and chemical hapten exposure. TCRdb re-derived calls from the RACE reads in MiXCR, one entry per CDR3 protein. The sample contains tens of thousands of distinct CDR3 sequences, roughly 9.6% of which appear only once. The specimen comprised whole blood, sampled in connection with sensitization to the hapten diphenylcyclopropenone (DPC). The receptors stem from a woman aged 35 to 49 with alopecia areata. Some clones in this sample may be carry-over from other donors' samples. The CDR3 runs from the conserved cysteine through the conserved F or W. A D gene is named only where the DNA matches it firmly. The size of a clone is reported for some rows only, either as once, few or many, or as a class for expanded clones.

j_gene	abundance	d_gene	v_gene	CDR3nt	CDR3aa
TRBJ2-7	few	NA	TRBV28	TGTGCCAGCAGTCCGGGGGAGTCCTACGAGCAGTACTTC	CASSPGESYEQYF
TRBJ2-4	many	TRBD2	TRBV20-1	TGCAGTGCTAGAGAGGGACTACTCCAAAACATTCAGTACTTC	CSAREGLLQNIQYF
TRBJ1-5	many	NA	TRBV6-2/TRBV6-3	TGTGCCAGCAGTTACAGCCCCGACCCAGGGGACGGCAATCAGCCCCAGCATTTT	CASSYSPDPGDGNQPQHF
TRBJ2-7	many	NA	TRBV29-1	TGCAGCGCCGGACAGAGCTCCTACGAGCAGTACTTC	CSAGQSSYEQYF
TRBJ2-3	many	NA	TRBV18	TGTGCCAGCTCGCCCACTAACACAGATACGCAGTATTTT	CASSPTNTDTQYF
TRBJ2-3	many	NA	TRBV28	TGTGCCAGCGGACCTCAAGATACGCAGTATTTT	CASGPQDTQYF
TRBJ1-1	few	NA	TRBV28	TGTGCCAGCAGGGGGGAGAGCTTGAACACTGAAGCTTTCTTT	CASRGESLNTEAFF
TRBJ2-5	few	NA	TRBV9	TGTGCCAGCAGCCCACATCCGGGGGATCCCCAGTACTTC	CASSPHPGDPQYF
TRBJ1-6	NA	NA	TRBV2	TGTGCCAGCAGTGGACAACGGAATTCACCCCTCCACTTT	CASSGQRNSPLHF
TRBJ2-2	few	NA	TRBV5-6	TGTGCCAGCACGCACTGGCTCCCGAACACCGGGGAGCTGTTTTTT	CASTHWLPNTGELFF
TRBJ1-2	few	TRBD1	TRBV28	TGTGCCAGCAGTTTTGAAAACAGGGGCCGGCCCTACACCTTC	CASSFENRGRPYTF
TRBJ1-5	NA	TRBD1	TRBV7-2	TGTGCCAGCAGCTTCGGACAGGGTCTACAGCCCCAGCATTTT	CASSFGQGLQPQHF
TRBJ2-7	few	TRBD1	TRBV12-3/TRBV12-4	TGTGCCAGCAGCACCCCCGGGACAGGGAGAGACGAGCAGTACTTC	CASSTPGTGRDEQYF
TRBJ1-6	many	NA	TRBV20-1	TGCAGTGCTAGTCTTGGGAGACAGCTACTCTCCTATAATTCACCCCTCCACTTT	CSASLGRQLLSYNSPLHF
TRBJ2-7	many	NA	TRBV28	TGTGCCAGCAGTTTTCTAAGCGAGCAGTACTTC	CASSFLSEQYF
TRBJ2-3	few	NA	TRBV12-3/TRBV12-4	TGTGCCAGCAGCCTTGGCCCAGGGTCAGATACGCAGTATTTT	CASSLGPGSDTQYF
TRBJ2-7	many	NA	TRBV4-3	TGCGCCAGCAGCCAAGAAAAGGGTTCCTACGAGCAGTACTTC	CASSQEKGSYEQYF
TRBJ2-2	NA	NA	TRBV4-1	TGCGCCAGCAGCCAAGAACGGGAGAGAAGCGGGGAGCTGTTTTTT	CASSQERERSGELFF
TRBJ2-3	NA	NA	TRBV10-3	TGTGCCATCACCCCGGGCTCCCTCGCAGATACGCAGTATTTT	CAITPGSLADTQYF
TRBJ2-1	NA	TRBD2	TRBV7-9	TGTGCCAGCAGCTTAGGGTCACTAGCGGGAGCCCCCGAGCAGTTCTTC	CASSLGSLAGAPEQFF
TRBJ1-4	few	NA	TRBV9	TGTGCCAGCAGCGCGTCCGGGACACCCTATGAAAAACTGTTTTTT	CASSASGTPYEKLFF
TRBJ1-5	NA	NA	TRBV10-2	TGCGCCAGCAGTGAGTCAGCTTATAGCAATCAGCCCCAGCATTTT	CASSESAYSNQPQHF
TRBJ2-7	NA	TRBD1	TRBV7-6	TGTGCCAGCAGCTTCTCGGACAGGGGAGGGAACGAGCAGTACTTC	CASSFSDRGGNEQYF
TRBJ2-2	few	NA	TRBV7-2	TGTGCCAGCAGCTTAGGAGGGGCGAACACCGGGGAGCTGTTTTTT	CASSLGGANTGELFF
TRBJ1-1	many	NA	TRBV5-1	TGCGCCAGCAGGGGGGCAGGGCTTGAAGCTTTCTTT	CASRGAGLEAFF
TRBJ2-1	NA	TRBD2	TRBV9	TGTGCCAGCAGCGGACTAGCGGGGCCAAGCTCCTACAATGAGCAGTTCTTC	CASSGLAGPSSYNEQFF
TRBJ2-7	NA	NA	TRBV28	TGTGCCAGCAGTTTTGGGACAAGCGGGTTCTCCTACGAGCAGTACTTC	CASSFGTSGFSYEQYF
TRBJ2-4	once	NA	TRBV10-3	TGTGCCATCAGTGAGTCTGAAAACATTCAGTACTTC	CAISESENIQYF
TRBJ2-3	few	TRBD2	TRBV3-1	TGTGCCAGCAGCCAAGAGGGACTAGCGGATTCATCCACAGATACGCAGTATTTT	CASSQEGLADSSTDTQYF
TRBJ1-2	many	TRBD1	TRBV11-1	TGTGCCAGCAGCCCTAACCGACTACAGGGGGCTGGAGGCTACACCTTC	CASSPNRLQGAGGYTF
TRBJ1-1	NA	NA	TRBV18	TGTGCCAGCTCTACCACAGAAAACACTGAAGCTTTCTTT	CASSTTENTEAFF
TRBJ1-2	NA	NA	TRBV18	TGTGCCAGCTCACTCACAAACGACGGATTCTATGGCTACACCTTC	CASSLTNDGFYGYTF
TRBJ2-5	few	NA	TRBV19	TGTGCCAGTCATCGTGGCGGACAAGAGACCCAGTACTTC	CASHRGGQETQYF
TRBJ1-5	many	NA	TRBV7-9	TGTGCCAGCAGCTTAGGTGTGGGACAGCCCCAGCATTTT	CASSLGVGQPQHF
TRBJ1-1	many	TRBD1	TRBV7-9	TGTGCCAGCAGCACCAACAGGGGTATGCCTGAAGCTTTCTTT	CASSTNRGMPEAFF
TRBJ2-7	NA	NA	TRBV5-1	TGCGCCAGCAGCTTGGATCAAGGGGCCGCCTACGAGCAGTACTTC	CASSLDQGAAYEQYF
TRBJ2-1	many	NA	TRBV5-1	TGCGCCAGCAGGGGGAATGAGCAGTTCTTC	CASRGNEQFF
TRBJ2-7	NA	NA	TRBV4-1	TGCGCCAGCAGCCAAGGGGACGTTTGGGGGAAAGAGCAGTACTTC	CASSQGDVWGKEQYF
TRBJ2-5	many	NA	TRBV15	TGTGCCACCAGCAGAGATAGAATACTCGCTGGGGAGACCCAGTACTTC	CATSRDRILAGETQYF
TRBJ2-3	many	TRBD2	TRBV11-2	TGTGCCAGCAGCAACAGACTAGCGGATAGCACAGATACGCAGTATTTT	CASSNRLADSTDTQYF
TRBJ2-7	few	NA	TRBV27	TGTGCCAGCAGTTCAGGGCGGGGATGGGACGAGCAGTACTTC	CASSSGRGWDEQYF
TRBJ2-2	NA	NA	TRBV6-2/TRBV6-3	TGTGCCAGCAGTGTCCTTAGGAACACCGGGGAGCTGTTTTTT	CASSVLRNTGELFF
TRBJ1-6	NA	NA	TRBV7-2	TGTGCCAGCAGCCCCGACGTACAGTCCTATAATTCACCCCTCCACTTT	CASSPDVQSYNSPLHF
TRBJ1-2	NA	NA	TRBV4-2	TGTGCCAGCAGCCAGGGGGACTATGGCTACACCTTC	CASSQGDYGYTF
TRBJ1-1	many	NA	TRBV5-5	TGTGCCAGCAGCACGTACACAGGGAACACTGAAGCTTTCTTT	CASSTYTGNTEAFF
TRBJ2-1	few	NA	TRBV20-1	TGCAGTGCCCAGGGGCCGGTCGACAATGAGCAGTTCTTC	CSAQGPVDNEQFF
TRBJ2-1	many	NA	TRBV20-1	TGCAGTGCTAGAGATCTATGGAATGAGCAGTTCTTC	CSARDLWNEQFF
TRBJ2-5	many	TRBD2	TRBV5-6	TGTGCCAGCAGCTTACTAGCGGGCTCATCACAAGAGACCCAGTACTTC	CASSLLAGSSQETQYF
TRBJ1-6	NA	NA	TRBV6-4	TGTGCCAGCAGAGACACCTCCTATAATTCACCCCTCCACTTT	CASRDTSYNSPLHF
TRBJ2-1	many	NA	TRBV7-9	TGTGCCAGCAGCATCCGACGGACCCGGTACGATGAGCAGTTCTTC	CASSIRRTRYDEQFF
TRBJ1-1	NA	NA	TRBV18	TGTGCCAGCTCACCACTGGGGAACACTGAAGCTTTCTTT	CASSPLGNTEAFF
TRBJ2-1	many	NA	TRBV7-6	TGTGCCAGCAGCCAGGGCGGGACCCCTTACAATGAGCAGTTCTTC	CASSQGGTPYNEQFF
TRBJ1-5	NA	NA	TRBV4-1	TGCGCCAGCAGCCAAGGGGATTTAAAGCCCCAGCATTTT	CASSQGDLKPQHF
TRBJ2-7	NA	TRBD1	TRBV23-1	TGCGCCAGCAGTCAAAAGCCGGGACAGGGGTTGGACGAGCAGTACTTC	CASSQKPGQGLDEQYF